This TCR beta chain was identified during a study of T cells in Graves' hyperthyroidism and ophthalmopathy. Overall study context: The blood sample was taken at first diagnosis, before treatment began.

The CDR3 regions of TCR beta were amplified from RNA transcripts. The study used the HTBI primer set for a first-round RT-PCR of the TCR CDR3. TCRdb reanalysed the multiplex PCR reads using MiXCR and keeps one entry per CDR3 protein. The profile covers under 350,000 distinct CDR3 sequences, with around a quarter appearing a single time and 25% to 30% taken by the ten largest. Looked up from germline, CDR1 is MNHEY and CDR2 is SVGEGT. V gave up 4 bases and J gave up 7 bases; unmatched junction bases: 22. This CDR3 region has 18 residues. Many counts were recorded for this clonotype. The specimen sequenced was blood. The V gene is TRBV6-2 or TRBV6-3, the J gene TRBJ2-7; TRBD1 aligns across 7 bases. This TCR derives from a man aged 35-49 years with Graves' hyperthyroidism that later progressed to Graves' ophthalmopathy. CDR3 DNA: TGTGCCAGCAGTTTCCTTTCTCTCGGGACAGATCTCTACGAGGAGCAGTACTTC. It yields the protein CASSFLSLGTDLYEEQYF.